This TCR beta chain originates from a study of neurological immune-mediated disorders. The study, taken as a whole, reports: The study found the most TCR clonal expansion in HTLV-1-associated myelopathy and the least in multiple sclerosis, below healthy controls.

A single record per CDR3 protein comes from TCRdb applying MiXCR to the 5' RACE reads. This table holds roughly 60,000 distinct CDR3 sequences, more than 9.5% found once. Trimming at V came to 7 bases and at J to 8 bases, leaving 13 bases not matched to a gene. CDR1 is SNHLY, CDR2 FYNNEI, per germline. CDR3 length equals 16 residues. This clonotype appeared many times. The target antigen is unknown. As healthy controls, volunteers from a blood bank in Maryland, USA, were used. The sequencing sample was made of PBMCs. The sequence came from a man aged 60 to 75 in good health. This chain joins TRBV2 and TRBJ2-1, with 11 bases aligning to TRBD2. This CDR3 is CASTLPGGLADYEQFF. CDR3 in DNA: TGTGCCAGCACCCTCCCCGGGGGACTAGCGGATTATGAGCAGTTCTTC. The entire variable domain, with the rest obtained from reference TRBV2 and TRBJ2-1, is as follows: EPEVTQTPSHQVTQMGQEVILRCVPISNHLYFYWYRQILGQKVEFLVSFYNNEISEKSEIFDDQFSVERPDGSNFTLKIRSTKLEDSAMYFCASTLPGGLADYEQFFGPGTRLTVL.